This TCR beta chain derives from a study of T cells in Graves' hyperthyroidism and ophthalmopathy. V shed 1 base, J shed 8 bases, and the junction held 9 bases outside the gene matches. The germline V gene has CDR1 SGHRS and CDR2 YFSETQ. The CDR3 is 16 residues long. A few counts support this clonotype. RNA transcripts were the template for amplifying TCR beta CDR3 regions. First-round RT-PCR targeting the TCR CDR3 was performed with the HTBI primer set. TCRdb reprocessed the multiplex PCR reads with MiXCR, giving one entry per CDR3 protein. The repertoire has 550,000 to 600,000 distinct CDR3 sequences, approximately 15% of them found once; the top ten carry approximately 20%. Around 9.8 ml fresh peripheral blood yielded the PBMCs.

This sequence originates from a woman under 30 with Graves' hyperthyroidism. Source material: blood. V gene TRBV5-1 combines with J gene TRBJ1-4; 9 positions match TRBD1. CDR3 residues: CASSLKGTGIGEKLFF. CDR3 DNA sequence: TGCGCCAGCAGCTTGAAGGGGACAGGGATTGGGGAAAAACTGTTTTTT. The full variable domain, its missing parts supplied by reference TRBV5-1 and TRBJ1-4, is KAGVTQTPRYLIKTRGQQVTLSCSPISGHRSVSWYQQTPGQGLQFLFEYFSETQRNKGNFPGRFSGRQFSNSRSEMNVSTLELGDSALYLCASSLKGTGIGEKLFFGSGTQLSVL.